This T cell receptor beta chain was sequenced in a study of CD8+ T cells in alopecia areata. General study results and limits: Tofacitinib delivered significant drops in scalp clonality and in expanded CD8+ clones among the top 100. Resident alphabeta T-cell populations of normal skin are likewise subject to sequencing in scalp samples.

RNA, once extracted, was reverse transcribed into cDNA for use as the sequencing template. TCRdb keeps only in-frame clones here, not all; method: immunoSEQ multiplex PCR. The sample yields around 180,000 clones, over 55% seen once. This CDR3 contains 12 residues. Germline values: CDR1 GTSNPN, CDR2 SVGIG (reference sequence). Trimming removed 3 bases from V and 1 base from J, with 6 bases in between. Treatment indicated: oral pan-JAK inhibitor, 5-10 mg twice daily. On this clone: Its specificity is unknown.

V is TRBV30 and J is TRBJ1-1; the D gene is possibly TRBD1 (5 bases). The receptor was derived from a human donor with alopecia areata. The sequencing used CD4+ T cells sorted from blood, collected at week 24, from a patient treated with tofacitinib. The CDR3 region is CAWSRANTEAFF. As DNA, the CDR3 is TGTGCCTGGAGCAGGGCGAACACTGAAGCTTTCTTT.